The 30 T cell receptor beta chains given below trace back to one sample, sequenced in a study of shared clonotypes between healthy human individuals. Libraries were prepared by immunoSEQ multiplex PCR; TCRdb keeps only in-frame clonotypes and omits some of them. Of approximately 980,000 clones in the sample, approximately 80% were seen once. Sequencing used memory CD4+ T cells sorted from blood. Indicated subset: CD45RA-negative fraction. These receptors were collected from a man aged 18 to 30 in good health.

The CDR3 spells CASSSPGRLLGGYTF. DNA of the CDR3: TGTGCCAGCAGTTCGCCGGGACGGCTTTTGGGAGGCTACACCTTC. The rearrangement links TRBV28 to TRBJ1-2, with D perhaps matching TRBD1 (5 bases). The CDR3 is 15 residues long. Trimming took 4 bases from V and 8 from J, leaving 20 bases between them. CDR1 MDHEN and CDR2 SYDVKM come from the germline V gene.

This clone was seen only a few times. The V gene is TRBV30, the J gene TRBJ1-5; D ambiguous. The CDR3 spans 12 residues. Per germline, CDR1 GTSNPN and CDR2 SVGIG (reference sequence). V gave up 0 bases and J gave up 11 bases, with 11 bases separating them. The CDR3 nucleotides are TGTGCCTGGAGTGTAATGAGTGGGGCCCAGCATTTT. This sequence encodes CAWSVMSGAQHF.

The chain couples TRBV14 to TRBJ1-2; TRBD1 is a possible D gene (5 bases). The CDR3 length is 13 residues. Germline values: CDR1 SGHDN, CDR2 FVKESK. Trimming pared 4 bases from V and 6 bases from J, leaving 12 bases between. This CDR3 reads CASSPLRAHGYTF. In nucleotides, the CDR3 is TGTGCCAGCAGCCCACTCAGGGCACATGGCTACACCTTC.

The chain uses TRBV4-3 and TRBJ2-3; D is possibly TRBD1 (5 bases). CDR1 is LGHNA, CDR2 YSLEER, per germline. The CDR3 length is 15 residues. Trimming shortened V by 2 bases and J by 2 bases, and 11 bases separated the two germline ends. The CDR3 spells CASSQSQGITDTQYF. Written as DNA, the CDR3 is TGCGCCAGCAGCCAAAGTCAGGGTATCACAGATACGCAGTATTTT.

This clone has more than one count but fewer than ten. The chain joins TRBV18 to TRBJ2-2; D gene uncertain. V shed 0 bases and J shed 9 bases, with 14 bases lying between them. The CDR3 is made up of 15 amino acids. Germline V CDR1 and CDR2: KGHSH, LQKENI. The CDR3 coding sequence is TGTGCCAGCTCACCACCGGACCCCAAGGGATGGGAGCTGTTTTTT. This encodes CASSPPDPKGWELFF.

The rearrangement joins TRBV6-5 to TRBJ1-2, with 9 bases matching TRBD1. With 5 bases clipped from V and 6 bases from J, the junction kept 4 bases outside the gene matches. In germline, CDR1 is MNHEY, CDR2 SVGAGI. This CDR3 is built from 13 residues. CDR3 region: CASSKRTGDGYTF. The CDR3 DNA sequence: TGTGCCAGCAGTAAACGGACAGGGGATGGCTACACCTTC.

The J gene is TRBJ2-7, the V gene TRBV2, with 12 bases identical to TRBD2. CDR1 and CDR2 from the germline V gene are SNHLY and FYNNEI. The trim removed 2 bases at V and 4 bases at J, leaving 0 bases unmatched. This CDR3 region has 14 residues. The chain's CDR3 is CASSELAGGYEQYF. The DNA of the CDR3 is TGTGCCAGCAGTGAACTAGCGGGAGGGTACGAGCAGTACTTC.

The rearrangement links TRBV28 to TRBJ2-3, with D unresolved. The ends were cut back, 8 bases at V and 0 bases at J, with 15 bases in the middle. Looked up from germline, CDR1 is MDHEN and CDR2 is SYDVKM. This CDR3 is 15 amino acids long. CDR3 protein: CASPPSISSTDTQYF. The CDR3 nucleotides are TGTGCCAGCCCACCCAGTATATCTAGCACAGATACGCAGTATTTT.

The genes are TRBV29-1 and TRBJ1-3; D unresolved. V lost 7 bases and J 4 bases, leaving 11 bases between the germline ends. The CDR3 totals 12 residues. Germline CDR1 and CDR2: SQVTM and ANQGSEA. For the CDR3, the DNA is TGCAGCGGTAGTACGGGAGGAAACACCATATATTTT. Translating gives CSGSTGGNTIYF.

The chain carries TRBV27 and TRBJ1-4, with D perhaps TRBD1 (6 bases). This CDR3 has 15 amino acids. V dropped 7 bases and J dropped 3 bases, with 15 bases sitting between them. Germline V gene lookup returns CDR1 MNHEY and CDR2 SMNVEV (reference sequence). CDR3 residues: CASISLAGANEKLFF. The CDR3 DNA follows: TGTGCCAGCATATCCTTGGCAGGGGCTAATGAAAAACTGTTTTTT.

The chain employs TRBV11-2 and TRBJ2-1; no clear D gene. Trimming removed 0 bases from V and 10 bases from J, with 16 bases in between. The CDR3 totals 15 residues. Looked up from germline, CDR1 is SGHAT and CDR2 is FQNNGV. The CDR3 region is CASSLDRMQFEEQFF. Written as DNA, the CDR3 is TGTGCCAGCAGCTTAGATCGGATGCAGTTCGAAGAGCAGTTCTTC.

This sequence joins TRBV30 and TRBJ2-7; a weak D match, TRBD1 (6 bases). Germline values: CDR1 GTSNPN, CDR2 SVGIG (reference sequence). Trimming removed 3 bases at V and 3 bases at J, with 9 bases between. The CDR3 is made up of 12 amino acids. The CDR3, as DNA: TGTGCCTGGAGAGGACAGCGCTACGAGCAGTACTTC. Protein sequence: CAWRGQRYEQYF.

V and J are TRBV6-6 and TRBJ2-5; D unresolved. The CDR3 is 13 residues long. V lost 2 bases and J 2 bases, leaving 6 bases between the germline ends. Germline V gene sequence: CDR1 MNHNY, CDR2 SVGAGI (reference sequence). Here the CDR3 DNA reads TGTGCCAGCAGTTACGTCAGTCAAGAGACCCAGTACTTC. Its protein is CASSYVSQETQYF.

This clone was seen once. The rearrangement uses TRBV19 and TRBJ2-1, with TRBD2 matching 7 bases. This CDR3 has 14 residues. Germline V gene sequence: CDR1 LNHDA, CDR2 SQIVND (reference sequence). After removal of 6 bases from V and 7 bases from J, the junction contained 9 bases not matched to a gene. The CDR3 loop reads CASSAREKANEQFF. CDR3 DNA: TGTGCCAGTAGCGCGCGGGAGAAAGCGAATGAGCAGTTCTTC.

The V call is TRBV5-8, the J call TRBJ2-1; the match to TRBD2 covers 13 bases. Germline CDR1 reads SGHTS; CDR2 reads YDEGEE. This CDR3 comprises 16 residues. Losses at the gene ends were 0 bases for V and 8 bases for J; bases not matched to a gene: 5. DNA of the CDR3: TGTGCCAGCAGCTTGGTTGAAACTAGCGGGGGGGATGAGCAGTTCTTC. Its translation: CASSLVETSGGDEQFF. Combining the CDR3 with reference TRBV5-8 and TRBJ2-1 gives the whole variable domain EAGVTQSPTHLIKTRGQQATLRCSPISGHTSVYWYQQALGLGLQFLLWYDEGEERNRGNFPPRFSGRQFPNYSSELNVNALELEDSALYLCASSLVETSGGDEQFFGPGTRLTVL.

The chain recombines TRBV27 with TRBJ2-5, with a tentative D call TRBD1 (6 bases). Between the trimmed V and J ends, which lost 5 bases and 7 bases, there was a span of 17 bases. This CDR3 has 14 residues. The germline CDR1 and CDR2 sequences are MNHEY and SMNVEV (reference sequence). In nucleotides, the CDR3 is TGTGCCAGCAGTCCGCCCCCCCCACAGGGGACCCAGTACTTC. This sequence encodes CASSPPPPQGTQYF.

This clone occurred a few times. This CDR3 is CASRRAQDWNTEAFF. As DNA, the CDR3 is TGCGCCAGCAGGCGTGCCCAGGACTGGAACACTGAAGCTTTCTTT. V gene TRBV5-1 combines with J gene TRBJ1-1; D is unresolved. The length of the CDR3 is 15 residues. CDR1 SGHRS and CDR2 YFSETQ come from the germline V gene. Trimming shortened V by 5 bases and J by 1 base, and 15 bases separated the two germline ends. The whole variable domain, filled in from reference TRBV5-1 and TRBJ1-1, reads KAGVTQTPRYLIKTRGQQVTLSCSPISGHRSVSWYQQTPGQGLQFLFEYFSETQRNKGNFPGRFSGRQFSNSRSEMNVSTLELGDSALYLCASRRAQDWNTEAFFGQGTRLTVV.

The chain carries TRBV11-2 and TRBJ2-7, with no clear D. V lost 1 base and J lost 3, with 13 bases in between. Germline V CDR1 and CDR2: SGHAT, FQNNGV. This CDR3 has 15 amino acids. The CDR3 DNA reads as TGTGCCAGCAGCTTAGCCCTAGGGAAGGGCTACGAGCAGTACTTC. Its translation is CASSLALGKGYEQYF.

The chain combines TRBV2 with TRBJ1-4; a possible D gene is TRBD1 (5 bases). This CDR3 is built from 13 residues. The germline V and J ends were trimmed by 8 bases and 7 bases, with 14 bases remaining between them. Germline lookup yields CDR1 SNHLY and CDR2 FYNNEI. CDR3 amino acids: CASLRRGPEKLFF. The CDR3 nucleotides read TGTGCCAGCCTCCGGCGGGGACCTGAAAAACTGTTTTTT.

The V and J genes are TRBV5-1 and TRBJ1-1, with D possibly being TRBD1 (5 bases). V lost 2 bases, J lost 1 base, and 15 bases lay in between. Per germline, CDR1 SGHRS and CDR2 YFSETQ. The CDR3 has 16 residues. CDR3 amino acids: CASSFQGVGANTEAFF. CDR3 in DNA: TGCGCCAGCAGCTTCCAGGGTGTAGGGGCGAACACTGAAGCTTTCTTT.

A few counts support this clone. The V gene is TRBV11-2, the J gene TRBJ1-3; D is unclear. There are 17 residues in the CDR3. V was pared by 4 bases and J by 0 bases, with 16 bases between. CDR1 and CDR2 from the germline V gene are SGHAT and FQNNGV. The CDR3 nucleotides are TGTGCCAGCAGCTCCGAACAAGGCCGCACCTCTGGAAACACCATATATTTT. It codes for CASSSEQGRTSGNTIYF.

This rearrangement joins TRBV5-1 to TRBJ2-2; D assignment may be TRBD1 or TRBD2 (5 bases each). Trimming took off 1 base at V and 4 bases at J, with 8 bases between the two ends. Germline values: CDR1 SGHRS, CDR2 YFSETQ. The CDR3 sequence is 14 residues long. CDR3 residues: CASSLSGPTGELFF. The CDR3 DNA is TGCGCCAGCAGCTTGTCGGGACCCACCGGGGAGCTGTTTTTT.

V is TRBV30 and J is TRBJ2-5; tentative D call: TRBD2 (5 bases). CDR3 length: 15 amino acids. The germline V gene has CDR1 GTSNPN and CDR2 SVGIG (reference sequence). V was cut by 0 bases and J by 5 bases, with 16 bases left in between. CDR3 DNA sequence: TGTGCCTGGAGTGTACGCAGAGGGTTCGGGGAGACCCAGTACTTC. Amino acid sequence: CAWSVRRGFGETQYF. Complete variable domain (other parts from reference TRBV30 and TRBJ2-5): SQTIHQWPATLVQPVGSPLSLECTVEGTSNPNLYWYRQAAGRGLQLLFYSVGIGQISSEVPQNLSASRPQDRQFILSSKKLLLSDSGFYLCAWSVRRGFGETQYFGPGTRLLVL.

The chain couples TRBV5-1 to TRBJ1-1; D remains ambiguous. Germline V gene sequence: CDR1 SGHRS, CDR2 YFSETQ. V lost 0 bases and J 7 bases, leaving 7 bases between the germline ends. The CDR3 covers 12 residues. This chain's CDR3 is CASSLDGVEAFF. The CDR3 nucleotides are TGCGCCAGCAGCTTGGACGGAGTTGAAGCTTTCTTT. Looking up the rest from reference TRBV5-1 and TRBJ1-1 gives the full variable domain: KAGVTQTPRYLIKTRGQQVTLSCSPISGHRSVSWYQQTPGQGLQFLFEYFSETQRNKGNFPGRFSGRQFSNSRSEMNVSTLELGDSALYLCASSLDGVEAFFGQGTRLTVV.

V is TRBV19 and J is TRBJ1-6; the D is unclear. The CDR3 runs to 14 residues. CDR1 and CDR2 (germline): LNHDA, SQIVND (reference sequence). Trimming pared 6 bases from V and 0 bases from J, leaving 6 bases between. The CDR3 nucleotides read TGTGCCAGTAGAGGGAGCTCCTATAATTCACCCCTCCACTTT. This encodes CASRGSSYNSPLHF.

CDR3 coding DNA: TGTGCCAGCAGCTCACGGGACAGGCTCAGCTTGAATGAAAAACTGTTTTTT. Its translation is CASSSRDRLSLNEKLFF. The gene calls are TRBV5-4 and TRBJ1-4; 8 bases agree with TRBD1. Trimming removed 3 bases from V and 5 bases from J; junction bases left unmatched: 12. The germline gives CDR1 SGHNT, CDR2 YYREEE (reference sequence). The CDR3 contains 17 residues.

The chain recombines TRBV10-1 with TRBJ2-7; no firm D call. V lost 10 bases and J lost 1, with 14 bases in between. The CDR3 totals 13 residues. CDR1 is WNHNN and CDR2 is SYGVQD in the germline V gene (reference sequence). The CDR3 protein is CATSRRGSYEQYF. CDR3 bases: TGCGCCACCTCTCGGAGAGGTTCCTACGAGCAGTACTTC.

The chain has TRBV2 and TRBJ2-1, with TRBD2 matching over 7 bases. V shed 6 bases, J shed 5 bases, and the junction held 7 bases outside the gene matches. Looked up from germline, CDR1 is SNHLY and CDR2 is FYNNEI. The CDR3 covers 14 residues. CDR3 region: CASRREGKHNEQFF. CDR3 nucleotides: TGTGCCAGCAGAAGGGAGGGGAAGCACAATGAGCAGTTCTTC.

The chain couples TRBV2 to TRBJ1-2; the match to TRBD1 covers 7 bases. V lost 6 bases, J lost 0 bases, and 7 bases stayed unmatched. Germline lookup yields CDR1 SNHLY and CDR2 FYNNEI. The length of the CDR3 is 15 residues. CDR3: CASSRQGTTNYGYTF. In DNA, the CDR3 is TGTGCCAGCAGCCGACAGGGTACCACTAACTATGGCTACACCTTC.

This clone was found a few times. The chain combines TRBV19 with TRBJ2-5; D might be TRBD2 (6 bases). V was clipped by 1 base and J by 9 bases, with 6 bases between them. There are 11 residues in the CDR3. Germline CDR1 reads LNHDA; CDR2 reads SQIVND (reference sequence). The CDR3 reads CASSIGEAQYF. The CDR3 DNA reads as TGTGCCAGTAGTATAGGGGAGGCCCAGTACTTC.